The 14 T cell receptor beta chains given below trace back to one sample, sequenced in a study of T-cell reconstitution after alpha-beta-depleted transplantation in children. Unique molecular identifiers were used in preparing the TCRbeta library. TCRdb called the PCR reads again in MiXCR, with one record for every CDR3 protein. Seen here are about 540,000 distinct CDR3 sequences, approximately 20% observed once, and the top ten hold 3.3%. The material sequenced was PBMCs from the stem cell graft donor, taken from the stem cell graft. The receptors were sampled from a human donor who donated a stem cell graft to a child with acute lymphoblastic leukemia.

This sequence joins TRBV5-5 and TRBJ2-7; TRBD1 matches 8 bases. The V and J ends lost 4 bases and 3 bases, in that order; junction bases with no gene match: 9. The CDR3 spans 15 residues. Germline assignment: CDR1 SGHKS and CDR2 YYEKEE (reference sequence). The CDR3 bases are TGTGCCAGCAGCGAAAGGACAGGGTTGTTCTACGAGCAGTACTTC. Its translation: CASSERTGLFYEQYF.

The rearrangement links TRBV10-3 to TRBJ2-7, with 8 bases lining up with TRBD2. CDR1 ENHRY and CDR2 SYGVKD come from the germline V gene. The junction had 10 bases not matched to a gene; V was cut back by 6 bases and J by 3 bases. There are 15 residues in the CDR3. The CDR3 DNA is TGTGCCATCAGGAGGGACTCCGGGACTAGCTACGAGCAGTACTTC. Amino acids: CAIRRDSGTSYEQYF.

This clonotype was seen a few times. This chain links TRBV12-3 or TRBV12-4 with TRBJ2-1, with 9 bases aligning to TRBD2. The CDR3 has 15 amino acids. The J segment lost 8 bases and the V segment lost 1 base, leaving 6 bases of the junction unmatched. The CDR3 DNA sequence: TGTGCCAGCAGTTTAGGCGATAGCGGGAGCGATGAGCAGTTCTTC. It encodes CASSLGDSGSDEQFF.

This clonotype was detected only a few times. This sequence joins TRBV9 and TRBJ1-4; perhaps TRBD1 as D (6 bases). CDR3 length: 15 residues. Germline CDR1 and CDR2: SGDLS and YYNGEE. Trimming removed 3 bases from V and 5 bases from J, with 14 bases in between. This CDR3 is CASSAQGFPNEKLFF. DNA for the CDR3: TGTGCCAGCAGCGCTCAGGGGTTTCCCAATGAAAAACTGTTTTTT.

The rearrangement links TRBV3-1 to TRBJ2-1; 11 nucleotides agree with TRBD2. The CDR3 loop spans 13 amino acids. V shed 4 bases and J 7 bases; nucleotides not matched to a gene: 0. Germline V gene lookup returns CDR1 LGHDT and CDR2 YNNKEL (reference sequence). DNA of the CDR3: TGTGCCAGCAGCCGGACTAGCGGGAATGAGCAGTTCTTC. As protein: CASSRTSGNEQFF.

The chain links TRBV10-3 to TRBJ2-1, with 9 bases fitting TRBD2. CDR1 ENHRY and CDR2 SYGVKD come from the germline V gene. This CDR3 region has 17 residues. Trimming took 2 bases from V and 4 from J; bases not matched to a gene: 9. The CDR3 sequence: CAISEALAGVGYNEQFF. CDR3 nucleotides: TGTGCCATCAGTGAGGCGTTAGCGGGAGTGGGATACAATGAGCAGTTCTTC.

This chain's CDR3 is CASRWTSGTQETQYF. The CDR3 DNA sequence: TGTGCCAGCAGGTGGACTAGCGGGACACAAGAGACCCAGTACTTC. This chain connects TRBV12-3 or TRBV12-4 to TRBJ2-5; 12 bases are a match to TRBD2. The CDR3 spans 15 residues. The J segment lost 2 bases and the V segment lost 6 bases, leaving 4 bases of the junction unmatched.

The chain employs TRBV5-1 and TRBJ1-1, with D possibly TRBD1 on 6 matching bases. Trimming left V 1 base short and J 4 bases short, with 23 bases between. The CDR3 contains 18 residues. Germline V gene data show CDR1 as SGHRS and CDR2 as YFSETQ. The CDR3, as DNA: TGCGCCAGCAGCTTGACGTTGGCCCGTGGGGGGGCGGGCACTGAAGCTTTCTTT. Encoded protein: CASSLTLARGGAGTEAFF.

The chain is built from TRBV9 and TRBJ2-5, with D possibly TRBD1 on 6 matching bases. The CDR3 sequence is 16 residues long. V lost 4 bases, J lost 4 bases, and 20 bases lay in between. CDR1 SGDLS and CDR2 YYNGEE come from the germline V gene. CDR3 nucleotide sequence: TGTGCCAGCAGCTGGGCAGGGGCGGCCACGGCAGAGACCCAGTACTTC. Amino acid sequence: CASSWAGAATAETQYF.

The V gene is TRBV4-2, the J gene TRBJ1-4, with D hard to call. From germline, CDR1 is LGHNA and CDR2 YNFKEQ. The CDR3 totals 11 residues. V was shortened by 1 base and J by 14 bases, with 8 bases between the two germline ends. The CDR3 DNA is TGTGCCAGCAGCCAAGGGGCTAAGCTGTTTTTT. Encoded protein: CASSQGAKLFF.

The gene calls are TRBV4-1 and TRBJ2-7; the match to TRBD2 covers 13 bases. V trimming: 3 bases; J trimming: 4 bases; junction bases outside the gene matches: 6. CDR1 is MGHRA, CDR2 YSYEKL, per germline. The CDR3 consists of 16 residues. The CDR3 DNA follows: TGCGCCAGCAGCCACAAGGGACTAGCGGGGCCTTACGAGCAGTACTTC. It is translated as CASSHKGLAGPYEQYF.

This clonotype occurred a few times. This chain connects TRBV2 to TRBJ2-3; D may be TRBD1 (6 bases). Trimming left V 4 bases short and J 5 bases short, with 16 bases between. There are 15 residues in the CDR3. The germline V gene has CDR1 SNHLY and CDR2 FYNNEI. The CDR3 reads CASSGDPGAIDTQYF. The CDR3 region has the DNA TGTGCCAGCAGTGGAGATCCAGGGGCCATAGATACGCAGTATTTT.

This chain connects TRBV5-1 to TRBJ2-7, with no clear D. Between the trimmed V and J ends, which lost 4 bases and 2 bases, there was a span of 19 bases. This CDR3 comprises 16 residues. Germline CDR1 SGHRS, CDR2 YFSETQ. CDR3 in amino acids: CASSEYILDGTYEQYF. The CDR3 DNA is TGCGCCAGCAGCGAATATATCCTTGACGGTACCTACGAGCAGTACTTC.

This clonotype came up a few times. This chain's CDR3 is CASSLGDRGSYEQYF. CDR3 nucleotides: TGTGCCAGCAGCTTAGGGGACAGGGGCTCCTACGAGCAGTACTTC. J is TRBJ2-7 and V is TRBV7-8; TRBD1 aligns across 10 bases. This CDR3 region has 15 residues. From germline, CDR1 is SGHVS and CDR2 FQNEAQ. The V gene end was trimmed by 1 base and the J gene end by 0 bases; junction bases not matched to a gene: 0.